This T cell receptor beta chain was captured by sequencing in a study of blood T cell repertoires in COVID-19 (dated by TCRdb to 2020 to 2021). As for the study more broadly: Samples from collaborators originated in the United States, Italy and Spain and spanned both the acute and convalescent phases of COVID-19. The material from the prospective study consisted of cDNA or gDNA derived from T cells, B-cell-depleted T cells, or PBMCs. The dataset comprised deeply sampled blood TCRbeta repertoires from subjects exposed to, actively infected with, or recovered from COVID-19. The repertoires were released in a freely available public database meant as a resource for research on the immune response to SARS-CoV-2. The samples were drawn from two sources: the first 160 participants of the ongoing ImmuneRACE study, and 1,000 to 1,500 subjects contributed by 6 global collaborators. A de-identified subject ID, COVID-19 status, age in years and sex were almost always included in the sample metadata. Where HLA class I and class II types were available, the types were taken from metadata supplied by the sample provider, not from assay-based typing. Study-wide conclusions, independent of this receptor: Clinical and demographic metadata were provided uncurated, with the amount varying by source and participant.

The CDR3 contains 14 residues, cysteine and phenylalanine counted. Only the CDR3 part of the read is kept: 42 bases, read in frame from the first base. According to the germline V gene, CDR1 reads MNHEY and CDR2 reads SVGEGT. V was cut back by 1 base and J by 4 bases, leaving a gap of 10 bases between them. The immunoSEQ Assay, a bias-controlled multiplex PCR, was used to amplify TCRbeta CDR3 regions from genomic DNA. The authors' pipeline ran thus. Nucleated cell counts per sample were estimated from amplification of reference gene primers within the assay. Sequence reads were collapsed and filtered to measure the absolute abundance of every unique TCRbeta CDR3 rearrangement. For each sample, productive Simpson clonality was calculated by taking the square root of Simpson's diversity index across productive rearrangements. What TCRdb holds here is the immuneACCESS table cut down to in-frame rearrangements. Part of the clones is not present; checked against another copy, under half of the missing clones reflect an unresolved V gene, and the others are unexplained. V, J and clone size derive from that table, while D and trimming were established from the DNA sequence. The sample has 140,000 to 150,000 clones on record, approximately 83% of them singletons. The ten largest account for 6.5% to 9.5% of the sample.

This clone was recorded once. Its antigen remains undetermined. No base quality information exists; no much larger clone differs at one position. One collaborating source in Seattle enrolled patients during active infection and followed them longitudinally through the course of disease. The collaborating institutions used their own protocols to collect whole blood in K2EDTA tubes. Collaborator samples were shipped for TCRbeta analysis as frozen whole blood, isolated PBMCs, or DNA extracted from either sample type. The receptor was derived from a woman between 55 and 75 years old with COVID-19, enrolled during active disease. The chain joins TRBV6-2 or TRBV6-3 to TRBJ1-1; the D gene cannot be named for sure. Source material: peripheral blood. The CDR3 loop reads CASSYWGGPTEAFF. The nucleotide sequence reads TGTGCCAGCAGTTACTGGGGAGGTCCCACTGAAGCTTTCTTT.